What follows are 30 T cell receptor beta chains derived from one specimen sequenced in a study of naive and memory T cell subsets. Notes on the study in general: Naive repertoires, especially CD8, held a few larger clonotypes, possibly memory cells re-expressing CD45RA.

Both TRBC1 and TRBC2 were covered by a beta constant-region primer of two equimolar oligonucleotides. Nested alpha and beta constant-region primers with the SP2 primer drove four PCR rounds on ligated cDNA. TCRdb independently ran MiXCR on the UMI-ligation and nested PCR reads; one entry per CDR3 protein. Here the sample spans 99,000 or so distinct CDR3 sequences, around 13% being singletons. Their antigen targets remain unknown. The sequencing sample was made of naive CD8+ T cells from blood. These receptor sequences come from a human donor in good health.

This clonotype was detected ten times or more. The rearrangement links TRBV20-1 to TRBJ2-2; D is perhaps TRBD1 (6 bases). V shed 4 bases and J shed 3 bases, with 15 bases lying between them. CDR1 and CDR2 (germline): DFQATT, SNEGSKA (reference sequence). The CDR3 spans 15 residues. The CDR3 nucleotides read TGCAGTGCTAAGGACAGAAATGGAGACACCGGGGAGCTGTTTTTT. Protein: CSAKDRNGDTGELFF.

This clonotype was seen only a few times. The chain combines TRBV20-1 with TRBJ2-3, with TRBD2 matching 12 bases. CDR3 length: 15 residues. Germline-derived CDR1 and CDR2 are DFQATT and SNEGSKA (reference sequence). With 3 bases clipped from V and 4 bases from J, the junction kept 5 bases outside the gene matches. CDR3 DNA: TGCAGTGCTAGCCTGACTAGCGGGAGTCCAGATACGCAGTATTTT. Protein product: CSASLTSGSPDTQYF.

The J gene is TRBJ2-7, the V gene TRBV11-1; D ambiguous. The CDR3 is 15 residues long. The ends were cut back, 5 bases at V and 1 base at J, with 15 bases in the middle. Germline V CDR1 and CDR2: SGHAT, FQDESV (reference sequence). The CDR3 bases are TGTGCCAGCAGCCACCGTTCGGCCCAATCCTACGAGCAGTACTTC. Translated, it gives CASSHRSAQSYEQYF.

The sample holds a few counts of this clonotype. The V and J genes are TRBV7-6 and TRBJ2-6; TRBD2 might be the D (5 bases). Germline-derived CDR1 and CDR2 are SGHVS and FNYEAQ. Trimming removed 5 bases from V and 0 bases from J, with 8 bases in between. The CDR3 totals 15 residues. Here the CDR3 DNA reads TGTGCCAGCAGCAACGAGGGCTCTGGGGCCAACGTCCTGACTTTC. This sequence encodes CASSNEGSGANVLTF. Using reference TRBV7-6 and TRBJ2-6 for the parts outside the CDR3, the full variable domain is GAGVSQSPRYKVTKRGQDVALRCDPISGHVSLYWYRQALGQGPEFLTYFNYEAQQDKSGLPNDRFSAERPEGSISTLTIQRTEQRDSAMYRCASSNEGSGANVLTFGAGSRLTVL.

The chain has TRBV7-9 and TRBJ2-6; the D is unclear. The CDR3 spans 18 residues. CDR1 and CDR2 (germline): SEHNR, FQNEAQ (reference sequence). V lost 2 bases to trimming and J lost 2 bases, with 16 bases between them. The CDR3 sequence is CASSLPETPTAGANVLTF. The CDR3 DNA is TGTGCCAGCAGCTTACCCGAAACGCCAACTGCTGGGGCCAACGTCCTGACTTTC.

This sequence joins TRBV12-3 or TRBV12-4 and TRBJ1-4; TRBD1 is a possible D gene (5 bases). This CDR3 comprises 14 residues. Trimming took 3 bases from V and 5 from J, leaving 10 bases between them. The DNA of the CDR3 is TGTGCCAGCAGTTTGCCGGGACCCAATGAAAAACTGTTTTTT. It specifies CASSLPGPNEKLFF.

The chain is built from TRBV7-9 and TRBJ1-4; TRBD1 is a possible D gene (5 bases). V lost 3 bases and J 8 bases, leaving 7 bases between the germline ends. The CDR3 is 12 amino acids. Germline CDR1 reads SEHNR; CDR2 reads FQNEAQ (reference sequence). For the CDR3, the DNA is TGTGCCAGCAGCTTCCAGGGCGAAAAACTGTTTTTT. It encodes CASSFQGEKLFF.

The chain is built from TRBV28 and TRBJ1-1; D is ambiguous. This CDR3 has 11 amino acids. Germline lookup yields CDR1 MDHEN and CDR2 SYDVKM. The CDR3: CAHRRNTEAFF. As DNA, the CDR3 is TGTGCTCATCGCAGGAACACTGAAGCTTTCTTT. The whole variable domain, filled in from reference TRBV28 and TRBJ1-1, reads DVKVTQSSRYLVKRTGEKVFLECVQDMDHENMFWYRQDPGLGLRLIYFSYDVKMKEKGDIPEGYSVSREKKERFSLILESASTNQTSMYLCAHRRNTEAFFGQGTRLTVV.

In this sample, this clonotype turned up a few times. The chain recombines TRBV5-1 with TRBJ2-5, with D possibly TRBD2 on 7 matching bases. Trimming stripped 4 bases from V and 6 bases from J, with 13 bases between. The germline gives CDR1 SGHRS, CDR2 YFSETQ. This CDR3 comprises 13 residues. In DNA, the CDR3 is TGCGCCAGCAGCAGGGAGGGGGGTCAGACCCAGTACTTC. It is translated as CASSREGGQTQYF.

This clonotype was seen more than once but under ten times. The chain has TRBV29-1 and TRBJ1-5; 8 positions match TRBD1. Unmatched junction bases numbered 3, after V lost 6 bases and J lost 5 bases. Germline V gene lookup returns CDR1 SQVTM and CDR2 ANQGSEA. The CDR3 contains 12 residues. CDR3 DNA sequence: TGCAGCGTCGGGACAGGAGATCAGCCCCAGCATTTT. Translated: CSVGTGDQPQHF.

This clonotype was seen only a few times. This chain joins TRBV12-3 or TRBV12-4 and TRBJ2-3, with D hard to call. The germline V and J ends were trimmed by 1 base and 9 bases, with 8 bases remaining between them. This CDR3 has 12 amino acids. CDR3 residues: CASSLGSETQYF. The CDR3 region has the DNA TGTGCCAGCAGTTTAGGAAGCGAGACGCAGTATTTT.

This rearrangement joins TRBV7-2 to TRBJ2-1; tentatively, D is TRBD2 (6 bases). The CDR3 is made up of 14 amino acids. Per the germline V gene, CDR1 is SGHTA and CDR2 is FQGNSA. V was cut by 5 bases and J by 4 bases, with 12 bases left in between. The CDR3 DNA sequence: TGTGCCAGCAGCCCTAGCGCCAATTACAATGAGCAGTTCTTC. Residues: CASSPSANYNEQFF.

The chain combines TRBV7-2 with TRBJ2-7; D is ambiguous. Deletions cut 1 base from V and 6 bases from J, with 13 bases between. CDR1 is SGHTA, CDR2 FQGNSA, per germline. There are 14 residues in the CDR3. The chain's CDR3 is CASSLGLHSIEQYF. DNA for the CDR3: TGTGCCAGCAGCTTAGGTCTTCATAGTATCGAGCAGTACTTC.

CDR3 region: CASSLLLDTYNEQFF. CDR3 DNA sequence: TGTGCCAGCAGTTTATTGCTAGACACCTACAATGAGCAGTTCTTC. The chain couples TRBV27 to TRBJ2-1; D unresolved. The length of the CDR3 is 15 residues. Per germline, CDR1 MNHEY and CDR2 SMNVEV (reference sequence). The germline V and J ends were trimmed by 1 base and 2 bases, with 9 bases remaining between them.

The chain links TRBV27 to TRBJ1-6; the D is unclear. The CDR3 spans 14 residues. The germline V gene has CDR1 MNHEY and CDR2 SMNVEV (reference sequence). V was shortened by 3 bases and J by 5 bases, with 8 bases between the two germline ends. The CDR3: CASSLPGNNSPLHF. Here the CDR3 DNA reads TGTGCCAGCAGTTTGCCCGGAAATAATTCACCCCTCCACTTT.

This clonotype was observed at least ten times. This CDR3 reads CASTETVAGTEAFF. CDR3 nucleotide sequence: TGTGCCAGCACTGAGACAGTGGCGGGGACTGAAGCTTTCTTT. The V call is TRBV6-6, the J call TRBJ1-1, with D perhaps TRBD1 (5 bases). The CDR3 runs 14 residues. The germline V gene encodes CDR1 MNHNY and CDR2 SVGAGI (reference sequence). V gave up 7 bases and J gave up 5 bases, with 17 bases separating them.

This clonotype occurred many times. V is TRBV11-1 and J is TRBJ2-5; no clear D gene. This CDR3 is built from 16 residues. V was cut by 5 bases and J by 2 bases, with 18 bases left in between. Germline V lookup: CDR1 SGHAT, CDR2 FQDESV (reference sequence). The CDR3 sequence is CASSRGVGLGQETQYF. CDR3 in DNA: TGTGCCAGCAGCCGTGGCGTCGGGTTGGGGCAAGAGACCCAGTACTTC.

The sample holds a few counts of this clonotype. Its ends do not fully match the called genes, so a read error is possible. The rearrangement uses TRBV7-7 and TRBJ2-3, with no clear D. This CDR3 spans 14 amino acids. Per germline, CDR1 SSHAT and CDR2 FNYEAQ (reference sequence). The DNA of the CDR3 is TGTGCTAGCAGCTTAGCCTCCTTCGGGGATACGCAGTATTTT. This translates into CASSLASFGDTQYF.

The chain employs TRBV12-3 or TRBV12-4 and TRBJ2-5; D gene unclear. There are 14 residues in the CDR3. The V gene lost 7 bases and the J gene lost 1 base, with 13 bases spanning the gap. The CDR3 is CASNQAGTQETQYF. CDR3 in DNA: TGTGCCAGCAACCAGGCAGGTACCCAAGAGACCCAGTACTTC.

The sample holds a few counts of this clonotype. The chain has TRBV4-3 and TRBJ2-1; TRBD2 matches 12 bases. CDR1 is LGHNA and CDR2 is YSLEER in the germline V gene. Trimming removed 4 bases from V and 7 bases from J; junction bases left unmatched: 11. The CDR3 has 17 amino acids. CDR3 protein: CASSRSTSGGIGNEQFF. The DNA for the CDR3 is TGCGCCAGCAGCCGGAGTACTAGCGGGGGGATCGGGAATGAGCAGTTCTTC.

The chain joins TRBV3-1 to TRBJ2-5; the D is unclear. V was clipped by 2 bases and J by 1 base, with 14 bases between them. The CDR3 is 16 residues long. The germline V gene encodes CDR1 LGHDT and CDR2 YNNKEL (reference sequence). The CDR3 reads CASSQQGPTVQETQYF. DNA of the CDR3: TGTGCCAGCAGCCAACAAGGCCCGACCGTCCAAGAGACCCAGTACTTC.

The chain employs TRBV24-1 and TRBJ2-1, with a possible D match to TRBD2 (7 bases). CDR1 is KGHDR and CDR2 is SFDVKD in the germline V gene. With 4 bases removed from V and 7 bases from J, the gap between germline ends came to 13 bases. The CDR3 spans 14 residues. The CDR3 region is CATSDRGAWNEQFF. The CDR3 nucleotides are TGTGCCACCAGTGACCGGGGGGCGTGGAATGAGCAGTTCTTC.

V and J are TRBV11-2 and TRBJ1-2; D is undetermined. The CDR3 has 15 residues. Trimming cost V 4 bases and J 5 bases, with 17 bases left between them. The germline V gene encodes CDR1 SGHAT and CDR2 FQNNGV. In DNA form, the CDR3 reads TGTGCCAGCAGCTCCTCCCACGGGCCCTATTATGGCTACACCTTC. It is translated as CASSSSHGPYYGYTF.

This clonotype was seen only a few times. In DNA, the CDR3 is TGCAGCGTAGCACCGTTCTCTGGGGCCAACGTCCTGACTTTC. Its protein is CSVAPFSGANVLTF. The chain employs TRBV29-1 and TRBJ2-6; D remains unclear. The CDR3 contains 14 residues. V lost 6 bases, J lost 0 bases, and 9 bases lay in between. Germline CDR1 SQVTM, CDR2 ANQGSEA.

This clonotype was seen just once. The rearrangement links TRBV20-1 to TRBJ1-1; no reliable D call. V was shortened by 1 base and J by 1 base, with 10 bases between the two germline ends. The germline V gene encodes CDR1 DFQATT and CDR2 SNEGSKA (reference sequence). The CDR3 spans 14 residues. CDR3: CSARVVTENTEAFF. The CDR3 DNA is TGCAGTGCTAGAGTTGTAACAGAGAACACTGAAGCTTTCTTT.

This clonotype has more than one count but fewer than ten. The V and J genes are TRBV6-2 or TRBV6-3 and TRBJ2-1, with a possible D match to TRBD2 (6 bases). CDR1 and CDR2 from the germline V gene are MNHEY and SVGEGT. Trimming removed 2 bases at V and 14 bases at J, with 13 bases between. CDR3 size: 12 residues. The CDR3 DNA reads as TGTGCCAGCAGTTACGGGGAGCGGGTGGAGTTCTTC. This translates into CASSYGERVEFF.

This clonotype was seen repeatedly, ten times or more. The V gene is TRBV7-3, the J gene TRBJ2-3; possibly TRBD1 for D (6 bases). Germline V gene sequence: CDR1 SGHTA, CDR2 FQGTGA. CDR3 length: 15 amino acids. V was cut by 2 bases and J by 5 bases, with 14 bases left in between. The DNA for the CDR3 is TGTGCCAGCAGCTTATGGGGCGAACAGGGAGATACGCAGTATTTT. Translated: CASSLWGEQGDTQYF. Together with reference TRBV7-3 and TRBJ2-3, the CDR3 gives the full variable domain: GAGVSQTPSNKVTEKGKYVELRCDPISGHTALYWYRQSLGQGPEFLIYFQGTGAADDSGLPNDRFFAVRPEGSVSTLKIQRTERGDSAVYLCASSLWGEQGDTQYFGPGTRLTVL.

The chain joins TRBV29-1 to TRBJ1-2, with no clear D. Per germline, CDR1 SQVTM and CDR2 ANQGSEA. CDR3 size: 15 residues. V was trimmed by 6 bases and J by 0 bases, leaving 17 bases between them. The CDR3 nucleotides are TGCAGCGTCCCACTTAATCCGACGGCTAACTATGGCTACACCTTC. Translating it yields CSVPLNPTANYGYTF.

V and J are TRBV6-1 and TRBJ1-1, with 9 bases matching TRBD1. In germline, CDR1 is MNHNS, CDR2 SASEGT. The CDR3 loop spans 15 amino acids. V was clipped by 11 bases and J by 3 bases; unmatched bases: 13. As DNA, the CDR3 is TGTGCCGGATCTCCCGGGACAGGGTTGTACACTGAAGCTTTCTTT. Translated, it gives CAGSPGTGLYTEAFF.

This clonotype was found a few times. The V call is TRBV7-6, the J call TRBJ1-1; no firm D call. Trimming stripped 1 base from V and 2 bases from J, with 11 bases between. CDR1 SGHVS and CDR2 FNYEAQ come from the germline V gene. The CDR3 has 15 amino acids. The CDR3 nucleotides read TGTGCCAGCAGCTTAGGCGGACCCTCTAACACTGAAGCTTTCTTT. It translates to CASSLGGPSNTEAFF.